This T cell receptor beta chain originates from a study of cytomegalovirus exposure and HLA in healthy donors. This table comes from immunoSEQ multiplex PCR, and its TCRdb copy is limited to in-frame clones, with some not included. The data show some 150,000 clones, around 87% seen once. This clone was seen a handful of times. CDR1 and CDR2 from the germline V gene are SGHAT and FQNNGV. Trimming cost V 6 bases and J 5 bases; bases outside gene matches: 6. CDR3 length equals 15 residues. Specimen: PBMCs. This chain uses TRBV11-2 with TRBJ1-6; 8 nucleotides align to TRBD1. The receptor's source is a woman aged 30 to 39 in good health and CMV-seronegative. The DNA of the CDR3 is TGTGCCAGCAGACCCGACAGGGGAAATAATTCACCCCTCCACTTT. Translation gives CASRPDRGNNSPLHF.